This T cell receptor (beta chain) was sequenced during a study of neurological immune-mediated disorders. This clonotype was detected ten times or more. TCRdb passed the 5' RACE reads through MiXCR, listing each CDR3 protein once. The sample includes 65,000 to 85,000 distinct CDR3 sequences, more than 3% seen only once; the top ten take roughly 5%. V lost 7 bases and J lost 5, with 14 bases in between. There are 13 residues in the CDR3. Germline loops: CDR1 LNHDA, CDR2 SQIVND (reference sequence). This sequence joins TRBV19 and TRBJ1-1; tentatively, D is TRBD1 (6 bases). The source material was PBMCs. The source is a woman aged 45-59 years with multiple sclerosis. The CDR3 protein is CASKGGSGTEAFF. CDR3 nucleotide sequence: TGTGCCAGTAAAGGGGGTTCGGGGACTGAAGCTTTCTTT.